This T cell receptor (beta chain) emerged from a study of cytomegalovirus exposure and HLA in healthy donors. Concerning this clone itself: What it recognizes is unknown.

The study, taken as a whole, reports: In a later analysis, a missense DCLRE1C variant was linked to TCR beta V- and J-gene trimming. The availability of immune exposure information extended only to CMV serostatus.

The PCR was carried out with 60 Vbeta primers and 13 Jbeta primers. Clones were sequenced by immunoSEQ multiplex PCR, and TCRdb holds only the in-frame ones, with some missing. Here the sample spans some 150,000 clones, approximately 79% being singletons. Sequencing was carried out using PBMCs. The receptor comes from a female donor in good health and CMV-seronegative.

CDR3 DNA sequence: TGTGCCAGCAGTTCCCGGGACAGGGACTCTGGAAACACCATATATTTT. Residues: CASSSRDRDSGNTIYF. The chain joins TRBV6-5 to TRBJ1-3, with TRBD1 matching over 9 bases. Germline V lookup: CDR1 MNHEY, CDR2 SVGAGI. The CDR3 runs 16 residues. V shed 4 bases, J shed 0 bases, and the junction held 4 bases outside the gene matches.